This TCR beta chain comes out of a study of graft-versus-host responses after intestinal transplantation. Intraepithelial lymphocytes and lamina propria lymphocytes were released through processing of graft tissue. Details on this clone: Its antigen is currently unknown.

The protocol was immunoSEQ multiplex PCR, while the TCRdb copy is restricted to in-frame clones and leaves out a portion. The sample includes 25,000 to 35,000 clones, around 80% seen only once; the top ten take roughly 3%. The CDR3 is made up of 13 amino acids. The germline CDR1 and CDR2 sequences are SGHVS and FQNEAQ. V was cut by 5 bases and J by 1 base, with 5 bases left in between. Broader study findings: GvH clonotypes were identified within recipient marrow, with a subset emerging first in ileum or blood.

Sequenced material: ileum tissue, taken 98 days after intestinal transplantation. The receptor's source is a human patient who received an intestinal transplant, so some T cells may come from the graft donor. This chain joins TRBV7-8 and TRBJ2-2; D is uncertain. The chain's CDR3 is CASSLGNTGELFF. The CDR3, as DNA: TGTGCCAGCAGCCTCGGGAACACCGGGGAGCTGTTTTTT.